The source of this T cell receptor beta chain is a study of control samples from healthy donors and cancer patients. Only in-frame clones appear in the TCRdb table, and some are missing; sequencing was by immunoSEQ multiplex PCR. The sample has tens of thousands of clones; approximately 94% are singletons. The V end was cut by 7 bases, the J end by 0 bases, with 19 bases between. This CDR3 has 17 residues. Germline V gene sequence: CDR1 MGHDK, CDR2 SYGVNS. This TCR derives from a man in his 60s in good health. This chain joins TRBV25-1 and TRBJ2-1; tentative D call: TRBD1 (5 bases). The specimen was blood. Written as DNA, the CDR3 is TGTGCCAGCAATGGAAGTCCAGGGAAGAGCTCCTACAATGAGCAGTTCTTC. Encoded protein: CASNGSPGKSSYNEQFF.